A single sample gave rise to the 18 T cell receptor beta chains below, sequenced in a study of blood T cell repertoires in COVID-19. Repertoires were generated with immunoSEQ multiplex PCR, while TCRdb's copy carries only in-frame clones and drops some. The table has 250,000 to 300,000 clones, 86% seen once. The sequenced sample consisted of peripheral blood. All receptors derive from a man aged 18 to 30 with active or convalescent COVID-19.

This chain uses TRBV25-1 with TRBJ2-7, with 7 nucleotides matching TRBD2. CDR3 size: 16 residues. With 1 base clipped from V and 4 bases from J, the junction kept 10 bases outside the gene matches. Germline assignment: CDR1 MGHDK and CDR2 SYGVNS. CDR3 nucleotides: TGTGCCAGCAGTGAATCCCGTTGGGGGGGTGCGTACGAGCAGTACTTC. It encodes CASSESRWGGAYEQYF.

The CDR3 reads CASSLGSPETQYF. Written as DNA, the CDR3 is TGTGCCAGCAGTTTAGGCAGTCCAGAGACCCAGTACTTC. The genes are TRBV12-3 or TRBV12-4 and TRBJ2-5; D gene ambiguous. V lost 1 base, J lost 4 bases, and 7 bases lay in between. This CDR3 contains 13 residues.

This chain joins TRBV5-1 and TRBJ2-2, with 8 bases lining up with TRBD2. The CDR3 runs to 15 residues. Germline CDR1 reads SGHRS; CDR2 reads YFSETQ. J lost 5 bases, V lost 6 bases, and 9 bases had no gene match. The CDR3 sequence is CASTVSGDVTGELFF. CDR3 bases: TGCGCCAGCACGGTTAGCGGGGACGTGACCGGGGAGCTGTTTTTT.

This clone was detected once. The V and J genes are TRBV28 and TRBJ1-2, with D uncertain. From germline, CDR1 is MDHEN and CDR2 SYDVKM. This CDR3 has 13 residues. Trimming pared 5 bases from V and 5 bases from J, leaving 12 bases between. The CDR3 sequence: CASSPNRNYGYTF. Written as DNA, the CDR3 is TGTGCCAGCAGTCCTAATCGAAATTATGGCTACACCTTC.

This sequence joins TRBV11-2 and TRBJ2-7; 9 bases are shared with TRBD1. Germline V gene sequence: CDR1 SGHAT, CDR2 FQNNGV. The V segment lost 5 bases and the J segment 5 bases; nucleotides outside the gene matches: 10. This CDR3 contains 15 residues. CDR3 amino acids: CASSSGTGLWNEQYF. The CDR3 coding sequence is TGTGCCAGCAGCAGCGGGACAGGGCTGTGGAACGAGCAGTACTTC.

The CDR3 spells CATSRDGSRGNEQYF. The CDR3 DNA is TGTGCCACCAGCAGAGATGGAAGCAGGGGAAACGAGCAGTACTTC. The chain carries TRBV15 and TRBJ2-7, with D perhaps matching TRBD1 (6 bases). CDR1 is LNHNV and CDR2 is YYDKDF in the germline V gene (reference sequence). Deletions cut 0 bases from V and 5 bases from J, with 14 bases between. The CDR3 covers 15 residues.

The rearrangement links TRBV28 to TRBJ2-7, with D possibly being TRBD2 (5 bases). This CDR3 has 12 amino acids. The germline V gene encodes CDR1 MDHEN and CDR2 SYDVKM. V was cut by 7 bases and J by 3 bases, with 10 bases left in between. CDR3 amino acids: CASNSGNYEQYF. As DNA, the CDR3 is TGTGCCAGCAATTCGGGAAACTACGAGCAGTACTTC.

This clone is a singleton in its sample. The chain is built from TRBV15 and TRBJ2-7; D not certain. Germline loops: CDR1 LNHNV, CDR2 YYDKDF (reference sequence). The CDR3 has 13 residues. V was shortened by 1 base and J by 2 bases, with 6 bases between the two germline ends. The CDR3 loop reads CATSRARAYEQYF. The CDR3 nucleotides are TGTGCCACCAGCAGAGCTCGGGCCTACGAGCAGTACTTC.

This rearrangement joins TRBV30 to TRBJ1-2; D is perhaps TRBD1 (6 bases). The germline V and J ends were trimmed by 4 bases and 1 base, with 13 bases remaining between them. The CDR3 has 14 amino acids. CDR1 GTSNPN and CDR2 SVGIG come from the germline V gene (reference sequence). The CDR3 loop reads CAWKQGNINYGYTF. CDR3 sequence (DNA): TGTGCCTGGAAACAGGGTAACATTAACTATGGCTACACCTTC.

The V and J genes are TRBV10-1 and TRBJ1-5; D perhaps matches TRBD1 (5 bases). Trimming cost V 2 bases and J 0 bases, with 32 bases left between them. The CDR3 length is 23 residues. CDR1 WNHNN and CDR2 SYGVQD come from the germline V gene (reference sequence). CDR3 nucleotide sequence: TGCGCCAGCAGTGAGCTTACTGGGACTCCGGACCCCTTACCACCTTATAGCAATCAGCCCCAGCATTTT. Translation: CASSELTGTPDPLPPYSNQPQHF.

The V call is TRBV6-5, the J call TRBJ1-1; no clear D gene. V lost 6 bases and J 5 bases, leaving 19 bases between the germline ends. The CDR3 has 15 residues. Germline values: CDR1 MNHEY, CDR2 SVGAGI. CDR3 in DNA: TGTGCCAGCAGGTTAATCCTAGGATCGGGTACTGAAGCTTTCTTT. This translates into CASRLILGSGTEAFF.

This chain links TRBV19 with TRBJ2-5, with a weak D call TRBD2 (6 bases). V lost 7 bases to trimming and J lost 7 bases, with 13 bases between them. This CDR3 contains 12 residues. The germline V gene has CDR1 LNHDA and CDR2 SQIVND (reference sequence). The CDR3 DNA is TGTGCCAGTACGCTGGGTAGCGGGACCCAGTACTTC. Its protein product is CASTLGSGTQYF.

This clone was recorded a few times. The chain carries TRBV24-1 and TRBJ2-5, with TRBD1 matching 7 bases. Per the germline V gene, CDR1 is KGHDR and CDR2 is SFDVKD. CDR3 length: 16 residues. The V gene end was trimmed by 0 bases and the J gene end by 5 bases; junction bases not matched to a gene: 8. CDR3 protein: CATSDLARGQDETQYF. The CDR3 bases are TGTGCCACCAGTGATTTGGCGAGGGGGCAGGATGAGACCCAGTACTTC.

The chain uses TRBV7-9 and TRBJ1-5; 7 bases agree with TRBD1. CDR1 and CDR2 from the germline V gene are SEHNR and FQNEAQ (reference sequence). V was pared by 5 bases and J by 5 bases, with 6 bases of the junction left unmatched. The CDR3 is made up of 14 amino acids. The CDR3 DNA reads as TGTGCCAGCAGCCTGACAGGGCCGGATCAGCCCCAGCATTTT. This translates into CASSLTGPDQPQHF. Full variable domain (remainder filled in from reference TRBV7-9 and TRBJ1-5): DTGVSQNPRHKITKRGQNVTFRCDPISEHNRLYWYRQTLGQGPEFLTYFQNEAQLEKSRLLSDRFSAERPKGSFSTLEIQRTEQGDSAMYLCASSLTGPDQPQHFGDGTRLSIL.

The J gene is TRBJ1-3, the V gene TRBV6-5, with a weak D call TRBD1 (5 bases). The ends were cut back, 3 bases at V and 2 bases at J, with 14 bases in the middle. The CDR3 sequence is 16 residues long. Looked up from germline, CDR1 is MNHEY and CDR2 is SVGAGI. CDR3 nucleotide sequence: TGTGCCAGCAGTTATTCGGCAGGGCTGGCTGGAAACACCATATATTTT. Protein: CASSYSAGLAGNTIYF.

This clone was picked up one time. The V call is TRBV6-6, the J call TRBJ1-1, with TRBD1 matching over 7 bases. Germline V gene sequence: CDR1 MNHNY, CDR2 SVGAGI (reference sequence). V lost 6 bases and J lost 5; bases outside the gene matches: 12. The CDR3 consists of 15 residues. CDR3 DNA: TGTGCCAGCAGCTCCACTCGACAGGGAGAGACTGAAGCTTTCTTT. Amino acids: CASSSTRQGETEAFF.

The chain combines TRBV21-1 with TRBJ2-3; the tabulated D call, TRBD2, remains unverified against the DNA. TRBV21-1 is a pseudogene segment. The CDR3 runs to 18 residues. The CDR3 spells CASSPRGWREGEADTQYF. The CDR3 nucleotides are TGTGCCAGCAGCCCCCGGGGTTGGCGGGAGGGCGAGGCAGATACGCAGTATTTT.

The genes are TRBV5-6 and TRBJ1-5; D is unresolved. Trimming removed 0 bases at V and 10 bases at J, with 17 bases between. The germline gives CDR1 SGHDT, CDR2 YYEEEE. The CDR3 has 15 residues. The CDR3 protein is CASSLGAGSLRPQHF. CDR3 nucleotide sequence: TGTGCCAGCAGCTTGGGAGCGGGCTCCCTCCGCCCCCAGCATTTT.